The 20 T cell receptor beta chains below come from one sample, sequenced in a study of T cell responses to AZD1222 COVID-19 vaccine. Generated by immunoSEQ multiplex PCR, the TCRdb table keeps only in-frame clones and is missing some. The repertoire has 200,000 to 250,000 clones, around 93% of them found once; the top ten carry around 1%. The sequences come from peripheral blood, collected on day 0 of MenACWY control vaccination. The receptors derive from an adult in good health.

The CDR3 region is CASSPSQISGNTIYF. CDR3 DNA: TGTGCCAGCAGCCCATCACAAATTTCTGGAAACACCATATATTTT. The gene calls are TRBV2 and TRBJ1-3, with D unresolved. The CDR3 contains 15 residues. The V gene lost 6 bases and the J gene lost 1 base, with 13 bases spanning the gap. Germline V gene lookup returns CDR1 SNHLY and CDR2 FYNNEI.

This clone has a single count. This rearrangement joins TRBV28 to TRBJ2-7; 12 bases map to TRBD2. Germline V lookup: CDR1 MDHEN, CDR2 SYDVKM. This CDR3 is 14 amino acids long. V gave up 3 bases and J gave up 6 bases; unmatched junction bases: 3. The CDR3 sequence: CASSFGLAGSEQYF. CDR3 nucleotides: TGTGCCAGCAGTTTCGGACTAGCGGGGAGCGAGCAGTACTTC. The full variable domain, in which reference TRBV28 and TRBJ2-7 provide the parts outside the CDR3, is DVKVTQSSRYLVKRTGEKVFLECVQDMDHENMFWYRQDPGLGLRLIYFSYDVKMKEKGDIPEGYSVSREKKERFSLILESASTNQTSMYLCASSFGLAGSEQYFGPGTRLTVT.

There are a few counts of this clone. The gene calls are TRBV7-2 and TRBJ1-5; maybe TRBD1 (6 bases). Germline assignment: CDR1 SGHTA and CDR2 FQGNSA. V was clipped by 5 bases and J by 7 bases, with 18 bases between them. The CDR3 spans 15 residues. The CDR3 sequence is CASSQQGGSSQPQHF. The CDR3 DNA follows: TGTGCCAGCAGCCAACAGGGTGGCTCGAGCCAGCCCCAGCATTTT. Complete variable domain (other parts from reference TRBV7-2 and TRBJ1-5): GAGVSQSPSNKVTEKGKDVELRCDPISGHTALYWYRQSLGQGLEFLIYFQGNSAPDKSGLPSDRFSAERTGGSVSTLTIQRTQQEDSAVYLCASSQQGGSSQPQHFGDGTRLSIL.

The rearrangement links TRBV3-1 (or the pseudogene TRBV3-2) to TRBJ2-3; 11 nucleotides line up with TRBD2. Germline CDR1 and CDR2: LGHDT and YNNKEL (reference sequence). The ends lost 2 bases at V and 6 bases at J; junction bases unmatched: 7. The CDR3 runs to 16 residues. CDR3: CASSQNSGGVSDTQYF. CDR3 bases: TGTGCCAGCAGCCAAAATAGCGGGGGGGTGTCCGATACGCAGTATTTT.

This clone was seen just once. This chain connects TRBV18 to TRBJ2-7; TRBD1 matches at 8 bases. The CDR3 is 14 amino acids. Germline CDR1 KGHSH, CDR2 LQKENI. V lost 0 bases, J lost 7 bases, and 5 bases stayed unmatched. CDR3 sequence (DNA): TGTGCCAGCTCACCACCAACAGGGGGTGGAGAGCAGTACTTC. Translating it yields CASSPPTGGGEQYF.

V is TRBV28 and J is TRBJ1-2, with D unclear. The CDR3 covers 13 residues. Germline V gene data show CDR1 as MDHEN and CDR2 as SYDVKM. V was pared by 11 bases and J by 2 bases, with 15 bases between. CDR3 in amino acids: CAGRSTDNYGYTF. The CDR3 nucleotides are TGTGCCGGGAGATCGACGGACAACTATGGCTACACCTTC.

The rearrangement uses TRBV5-1 and TRBJ2-1; 10 nucleotides match TRBD2. The CDR3 is made up of 15 amino acids. Trimming took 1 base from V and 8 from J; bases not matched to a gene: 6. Germline values: CDR1 SGHRS, CDR2 YFSETQ. CDR3 sequence (DNA): TGCGCCAGCAGCTTGAACCAGCGGGGGGGTGATGAGCAGTTCTTC. This translates into CASSLNQRGGDEQFF.

The chain has TRBV10-2 and TRBJ1-1; possible D gene TRBD1, 5 bases. There are 13 residues in the CDR3. Germline values: CDR1 WSHSY, CDR2 SAAADI. Trimming pared 8 bases from V and 4 bases from J, leaving 14 bases between. The CDR3 DNA reads as TGCGCCAGCGCCCGGCAGGGCGGCACTGAAGCTTTCTTT. Encoded protein: CASARQGGTEAFF.

This chain joins TRBV10-2 and TRBJ2-7; 7 bases are a match to TRBD1. CDR3 length: 14 amino acids. CDR1 is WSHSY, CDR2 SAAADI, per germline. The J segment lost 5 bases and the V segment lost 0 bases, leaving 4 bases of the junction unmatched. In nucleotides, the CDR3 is TGCGCCAGCAGTGAGTCGGGGACAGACCACGAGCAGTACTTC. Amino acids: CASSESGTDHEQYF.

This clone was detected a few times. The chain has TRBV2 and TRBJ2-3; 8 nucleotides match TRBD2. This CDR3 region has 13 residues. The junction had 3 bases not matched to a gene; V was cut back by 4 bases and J by 6 bases. Germline assignment: CDR1 SNHLY and CDR2 FYNNEI. Here the CDR3 reads CASSAGGADTQYF. The CDR3, as DNA: TGTGCCAGCAGTGCGGGGGGGGCCGATACGCAGTATTTT.

This sequence joins TRBV6-6 and TRBJ1-4, with 8 positions matching TRBD1. The trim removed 0 bases at V and 5 bases at J, leaving 2 bases unmatched. CDR3 length: 15 amino acids. Germline assignment: CDR1 MNHNY and CDR2 SVGAGI (reference sequence). CDR3 nucleotide sequence: TGTGCCAGCAGTTACTCTGACAGGGGAAATGAAAAACTGTTTTTT. Translated, it gives CASSYSDRGNEKLFF.

The chain is built from TRBV5-1 and TRBJ2-3; 10 bases agree with TRBD2. The CDR3 consists of 18 residues. Trimming removed 0 bases from V and 0 bases from J; junction bases left unmatched: 7. Germline-derived CDR1 and CDR2 are SGHRS and YFSETQ. CDR3 in amino acids: CASSLGLAGAASTDTQYF. The CDR3 DNA reads as TGCGCCAGCAGCTTGGGTCTAGCGGGGGCCGCTAGCACAGATACGCAGTATTTT. The variable domain in full, with the rest retrieved from reference TRBV5-1 and TRBJ2-3, is KAGVTQTPRYLIKTRGQQVTLSCSPISGHRSVSWYQQTPGQGLQFLFEYFSETQRNKGNFPGRFSGRQFSNSRSEMNVSTLELGDSALYLCASSLGLAGAASTDTQYFGPGTRLTVL.

The chain joins TRBV6-5 to TRBJ2-1, with 9 positions matching TRBD1. J was trimmed by 1 base and V by 5 bases; bases with no gene match: 3. CDR1 and CDR2 (germline): MNHEY, SVGAGI. The CDR3 spans 15 residues. CDR3 in DNA: TGTGCCAGCAGTACGGGGACAGGGTCCTACAATGAGCAGTTCTTC. Its protein product is CASSTGTGSYNEQFF.

This chain uses TRBV21-1 with TRBJ2-7; TRBD1, as called in the table, went unchecked against the DNA. TRBV21-1 is classified as a pseudogene. The CDR3 runs to 13 residues. CDR3 protein: CARLRDRDYEQYF. CDR3 in DNA: TGTGCCAGACTCCGGGACAGGGATTACGAGCAGTACTTC.

The rearrangement links TRBV7-2 to TRBJ1-6, with D tentatively TRBD1 (5 bases). The CDR3 has 15 residues. V was clipped by 6 bases and J by 7 bases, with 16 bases between them. From germline, CDR1 is SGHTA and CDR2 FQGNSA. CDR3 in amino acids: CASRGIVAGNSPLHF. DNA of the CDR3: TGTGCCAGCAGGGGTATAGTGGCAGGGAATTCACCCCTCCACTTT.

This chain uses TRBV6-5 with TRBJ1-3; D not resolved. This CDR3 is built from 15 residues. The germline CDR1 and CDR2 sequences are MNHEY and SVGAGI. The V gene lost 2 bases and the J gene lost 0 bases, with 8 bases spanning the gap. This chain's CDR3 is CASSYRVHSGNTIYF. The CDR3 DNA is TGTGCCAGCAGTTACCGGGTACACTCTGGAAACACCATATATTTT.

This chain joins TRBV6-2 or TRBV6-3 and TRBJ1-2, with D maybe TRBD1 (5 bases). Looked up from germline, CDR1 is MNHEY and CDR2 is SVGEGT. Between the trimmed V and J ends, which lost 5 bases and 8 bases, there was a span of 9 bases. CDR3 length equals 11 residues. CDR3 loop: CASSLGAGYTF. CDR3 sequence (DNA): TGTGCCAGCAGTCTCGGGGCCGGCTACACCTTC.

CDR3 DNA: TGTGCCAGCAGCCAGAGGGGACAGAGTAACTATGGCTACACCTTC. Residues: CASSQRGQSNYGYTF. This chain connects TRBV3-1 (or the pseudogene TRBV3-2) to TRBJ1-2; 7 bases line up with TRBD1. The CDR3 is 15 residues long. Per the germline V gene, CDR1 is LGHDT and CDR2 is YNNKEL (reference sequence). The V segment lost 3 bases and the J segment 1 base; nucleotides outside the gene matches: 5.

The rearrangement uses TRBV30 and TRBJ1-3; D ambiguous. The V end was cut by 3 bases, the J end by 3 bases, with 6 bases between. The CDR3 runs 12 residues. Per germline, CDR1 GTSNPN and CDR2 SVGIG (reference sequence). The CDR3 loop reads CAWRDGGNTIYF. CDR3 nucleotide sequence: TGTGCCTGGAGGGACGGTGGAAACACCATATATTTT.

The rearrangement uses TRBV7-8 and TRBJ1-2; no definite D call. V was cut by 1 base and J by 11 bases, with 14 bases left in between. Germline V gene sequence: CDR1 SGHVS, CDR2 FQNEAQ. The CDR3 length is 13 residues. The CDR3 bases are TGTGCCAGCAGCTTAGGTCCGCTACGGTCATACACCTTC. This translates into CASSLGPLRSYTF.